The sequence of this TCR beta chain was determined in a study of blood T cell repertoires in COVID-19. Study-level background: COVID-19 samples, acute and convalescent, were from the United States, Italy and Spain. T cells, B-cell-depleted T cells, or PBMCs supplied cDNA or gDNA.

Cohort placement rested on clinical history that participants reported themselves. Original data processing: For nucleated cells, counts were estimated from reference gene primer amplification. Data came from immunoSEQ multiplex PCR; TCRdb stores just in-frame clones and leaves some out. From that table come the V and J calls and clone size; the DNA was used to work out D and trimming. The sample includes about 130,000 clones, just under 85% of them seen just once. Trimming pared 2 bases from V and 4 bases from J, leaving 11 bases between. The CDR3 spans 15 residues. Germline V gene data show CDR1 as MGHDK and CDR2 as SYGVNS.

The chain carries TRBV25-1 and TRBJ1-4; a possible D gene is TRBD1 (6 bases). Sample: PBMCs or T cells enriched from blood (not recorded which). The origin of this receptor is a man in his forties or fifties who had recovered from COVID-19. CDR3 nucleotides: TGTGCCAGCAGTGAAGGAGGCAGGGGTAATGAAAAACTGTTTTTT. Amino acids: CASSEGGRGNEKLFF.